Below, one T cell receptor (beta chain) is given with its context. The antigen this receptor binds is unknown. No base quality values were provided; no much bigger clone lies one nucleotide off. The sample comes from a study of T cell changes during pregnancy in multiple sclerosis (dated by TCRdb to about 2019). With regard to the full study: In women with multiple sclerosis, the researchers looked at how the T cell repertoire shifted as pregnancy progressed.

The receptor library was made with the immunoSEQ multiplex PCR assay. The immuneACCESS repertoire file appears here via TCRdb, limited to in-frame rearrangements. These files lack a portion of the clones; in checked studies, under half of the deficit traces to unresolved V genes, and the cause of the others is not known. This sample gives roughly 89,000 clones in total; over 80% of them show up just once. The ten largest make up about 3.9% of the sample. A distance of 9 bases separates the germline ends of V and J, which lose 3 bases and 4 bases respectively. The CDR3 goes from the cysteine to the phenylalanine over 13 residues. Of all the DNA, just the CDR3 is kept, 39 bases in frame from base 1. The germline V gene encodes CDR1 SGHTA and CDR2 FQGNSA.

The sequences come from peripheral blood, collected in the first trimester of pregnancy. The origin of this receptor is a female donor with multiple sclerosis, enrolled in a pregnancy study. The sequence is built from TRBV7-2 and TRBJ1-1; the D segment could be TRBD1, given 6 matching bases. The DNA is as follows: TGTGCCAGCAGCTTCGACAGGACCACTGAAGCTTTCTTT. Translation gives CASSFDRTTEAFF.